Listed here are 24 T cell receptor beta chains from one sample, sequenced in a study of T cells in women clearing cervical HPV infection. Clones were read by immunoSEQ multiplex PCR, and TCRdb kept only the in-frame ones, dropping some. The sample shows around 39,000 clones, and about 1.7% sits with its ten largest clones. The sequenced sample consisted of blood buffy coat. The receptors originated from a woman aged 18 to 75 with a cervical HPV16 infection that either progressed to CIN3+ or cleared (not recorded which).

As for this clone: Read coverage stops 3 residues before the CDR3 terminus; the germline J gene supplies the remainder. The chain links TRBV30 to TRBJ2-3, with 7 bases that match TRBD2. The CDR3 covers 17 residues. V lost 3 bases, J lost 0 bases, and 12 bases stayed unmatched. Per germline, CDR1 GTSNPN and CDR2 SVGIG (reference sequence). The part of the CDR3 DNA that was read is TGTGCCTGGAGGGCAGGGAGGGCAGGGTTAAGCACAGATACG. Amino acids: CAWRAGRAGLSTDT. The full CDR3 sequence reads CAWRAGRAGLSTDTQYF.

As to this clone: The read comes to an end 3 residues before the CDR3 does, leaving the germline J gene to fill in the end. V gene TRBV7-8 combines with J gene TRBJ1-5; TRBD1 is a possible D gene (5 bases). The CDR3 is 18 amino acids. Germline CDR1 SGHVS, CDR2 FQNEAQ. V lost 4 bases, J lost 2 bases, and 21 bases lay in between. CDR3 residues: CASSSRQRISAGNQPQHF. The sequenced CDR3 bases are TGTGCCAGCAGCTCGCGACAGCGTATCTCAGCCGGCAATCAGCCC.

With regard to this clone: The read terminates 3 residues before the CDR3 end, so the remaining end is supplied by the germline J gene. The chain is built from TRBV18 and TRBJ1-6, with TRBD1 matching over 9 bases. Germline CDR1 is KGHSH and CDR2 is LQKENI. V was clipped by 4 bases and J by 10 bases; unmatched bases: 14. This CDR3 has 17 residues. The DNA read from the CDR3 is TGTGCCAGCTCACTCACAGAGCCGGGACAGGGTGGCTCACCC. Protein: CASSLTEPGQGGSP. The entire CDR3 protein reads CASSLTEPGQGGSPLHF.

As for this clone: The CDR3 goes on 3 residues after the read ends, and that part is filled in from the germline J gene. This sequence joins TRBV20-1 and TRBJ2-5, with D hard to call. The CDR3 is 14 residues long. Per the germline V gene, CDR1 is DFQATT and CDR2 is SNEGSKA (reference sequence). V gave up 0 bases and J gave up 2 bases, with 10 bases separating them. The sequenced part of the CDR3 DNA is TGCAGTGCTAGAGATCGGGTGGCACAAGAGACC. It yields the protein CSARDRVAQET. The full-length CDR3 reads as CSARDRVAQETQYF.

Notes on this clone: The DNA ends 3 residues before the CDR3 does, and the rest of the CDR3 is filled in from the germline J gene. The V and J genes are TRBV11-2 and TRBJ1-2, with D maybe TRBD1 (5 bases). CDR3 length equals 15 residues. Germline-derived CDR1 and CDR2 are SGHAT and FQNNGV. The sequenced CDR3 bases are TGTGCCAGCAGCCAAACTAGCGGGGGTTACAATGAC. Translation: CASSQTSGGYND. The complete CDR3 sequence is CASSQTSGGYNDYTF. Combining the CDR3 with reference TRBV11-2 and TRBJ1-2 gives the whole variable domain EAGVAQSPRYKIIEKRQSVAFWCNPISGHATLYWYQQILGQGPKLLIQFQNNGVVDDSQLPKDRFSAERLKGVDSTLKIQPAKLEDSAVYLCASSQTSGGYNDYTFGSGTRLTVV.

On this clone itself: Read sequence stops 3 residues before the CDR3 end, and the germline J gene provides the missing end. V is TRBV29-1 and J is TRBJ2-5, with D perhaps TRBD2 (5 bases). Germline-derived CDR1 and CDR2 are SQVTM and ANQGSEA. V dropped 6 bases and J dropped 3 bases, with 20 bases sitting between them. The length of the CDR3 is 15 residues. The CDR3 DNA, read in part, is TGCAGCGTGGACTCTCTGGGCCGATACGAAGAGACC. It translates to CSVDSLGRYEET. Given in full, the CDR3 is CSVDSLGRYEETQYF. Filled out from reference TRBV29-1 and TRBJ2-5, the complete variable domain reads SAVISQKPSRDICQRGTSLTIQCQVDSQVTMMFWYRQQPGQSLTLIATANQGSEATYESGFVIDKFPISRPNLTFSTLTVSNMSPEDSSIYLCSVDSLGRYEETQYFGPGTRLLVL.

In regard to this clone: The read is 3 residues too short to cover the CDR3 end, so that end is filled in from the germline J gene. The chain joins TRBV2 to TRBJ1-2, with 9 positions matching TRBD1. The germline V gene has CDR1 SNHLY and CDR2 FYNNEI. This CDR3 contains 16 residues. CDR3: CASGPGTGIGTNDYTF. The DNA read from the CDR3 is TGTGCCAGCGGTCCCGGGACAGGGATAGGGACCAATGAC.

Regarding this clone: The CDR3 end falls 3 residues outside the read, so it is completed with the germline J gene. The chain is built from TRBV14 and TRBJ2-7; possible D gene TRBD2, 6 bases. Trimming cost V 1 base and J 2 bases, with 6 bases left between them. Germline values: CDR1 SGHDN, CDR2 FVKESK. The CDR3 contains 13 residues. The chain's CDR3 is CASSQGGAYEQYF. The covered CDR3 bases are TGTGCCAGCAGCCAAGGGGGGGCCTACGAG.

Points on this clone: At one boundary the junction diverges from the germline segment, which might be a read error. Read sequence stops 3 residues before the CDR3 end, and the germline J gene provides the missing end. V and J are TRBV7-7 and TRBJ1-2, with TRBD1 identical over 7 bases. From germline, CDR1 is SSHAT and CDR2 FNYEAQ (reference sequence). The CDR3 has 13 amino acids. The CDR3 bases that were read are TGTGCTAGCAGCTTAAAGTTGGGGACAGAC. This translates into CASSLKLGTD. The whole CDR3 reads CASSLKLGTDYTF.

Points on this clone: The read halts 3 residues ahead of the CDR3 end, with the missing end drawn from the germline J gene. The J gene is TRBJ2-2, the V gene TRBV18, with 7 bases fitting TRBD1. The CDR3 sequence is 15 residues long. The germline CDR1 and CDR2 sequences are KGHSH and LQKENI. The CDR3 here is CASSPRTGDNEKLFF. The sequenced part of the CDR3 DNA is TGTGCCAGCTCACCGCGGACAGGCGACAATGAAAAG.

On this clone itself: The read halts 3 residues ahead of the CDR3 end, with the missing end drawn from the germline J gene. The chain uses TRBV7-9 and TRBJ1-2, with D unclear. The germline gives CDR1 SEHNR, CDR2 FQNEAQ (reference sequence). The length of the CDR3 is 13 residues. CDR3 bases read: TGTGCCAGCAGCTTCCTGGTCCTAGAGGGC. Amino acids: CASSFLVLEG. Given in full, the CDR3 is CASSFLVLEGYTF.

A note on this clone: The CDR3 end is not reached by the read, which stops 3 residues before it; the germline J gene fills it in. The chain has TRBV6-2 or TRBV6-3 and TRBJ2-3; 8 nucleotides agree with TRBD2. The CDR3 is 13 amino acids. Trimming at V came to 4 bases and at J to 6 bases, leaving 3 bases not matched to a gene. In germline, CDR1 is MNHEY, CDR2 SVGEGT. The CDR3 bases that were read are TGTGCCAGCAGTTTAGCTAGCGGGGATACG. Its translation: CASSLASGDT. The whole CDR3 region reads CASSLASGDTQYF.

A word on this clone: With the read ending 3 residues before the CDR3 end, the germline J gene is used to fill in that end. The rearrangement uses TRBV23-1 and TRBJ1-2, with D maybe TRBD1 (5 bases). TRBV23-1 is treated as an ORF (open reading frame) with a function not yet certain. There are 13 residues in the CDR3. This chain's CDR3 is CASSQSEGYDYTF. The DNA read from the CDR3 is TGCGCCAGCAGTCAATCGGAGGGGTACGAC.

Its frequency marks this clone as medium-sized (0.01 to 0.1%). The CDR3 is cut off 3 residues early in the read; its end comes from the germline J gene. The chain links TRBV6-1 to TRBJ2-3, with TRBD2 identical over 9 bases. This CDR3 is 15 amino acids long. The ends lost 3 bases at V and 1 base at J; junction bases unmatched: 2. Germline V CDR1 and CDR2: MNHNS, SASEGT. CDR3 DNA, as far as it was read: TGTGCCAGCAGTGAGGTAGCGGGGGGCACAGATACG. Its protein is CASSEVAGGTDT. The full CDR3 reads CASSEVAGGTDTQYF.

A word on this clone: The read falls 3 residues short of the CDR3 end, and the missing part is taken from the germline J gene. This rearrangement joins TRBV7-2 to TRBJ2-1; TRBD1 might be the D (5 bases). This CDR3 contains 13 residues. Germline V gene lookup returns CDR1 SGHTA and CDR2 FQGNSA. The V end was cut by 2 bases, the J end by 4 bases, with 6 bases between. This CDR3 reads CASSLTGYNEQFF. CDR3 DNA (partial): TGTGCCAGCAGCTTAACAGGTTACAATGAG.

Remarks on this clone: The read terminates 3 residues before the CDR3 end, so the remaining end is supplied by the germline J gene. The chain employs TRBV18 and TRBJ1-2, with 8 nucleotides matching TRBD1. The CDR3 has 16 amino acids. The germline gives CDR1 KGHSH, CDR2 LQKENI. The sequenced CDR3 bases are TGTGCCAGCTCACCACCGACAGGGGACTCCTACAATGAC. This gives the protein CASSPPTGDSYND. The full-length CDR3 reads as CASSPPTGDSYNDYTF.

As concerns this clone: The CDR3 end is not reached by the read, which stops 3 residues before it; the germline J gene fills it in. The chain links TRBV30 to TRBJ2-7; D not resolved. V lost 3 bases and J 3 bases, leaving 6 bases between the germline ends. CDR3 length: 11 residues. CDR1 is GTSNPN and CDR2 is SVGIG in the germline V gene (reference sequence). CDR3 protein: CAWRGRYEQYF. The part of the CDR3 DNA that was read is TGTGCCTGGAGGGGCCGCTACGAG.

Details on this clone: The DNA ends 3 residues before the CDR3 does, and the rest of the CDR3 is filled in from the germline J gene. V is TRBV7-2 and J is TRBJ2-7; TRBD1 matches at 7 bases. After removal of 3 bases from V and 5 bases from J, the junction contained 4 bases not matched to a gene. This CDR3 has 13 residues. Germline V lookup: CDR1 SGHTA, CDR2 FQGNSA. CDR3 bases read: TGTGCCAGCAGCTTTTTGACAGGGAACGAG. Protein product: CASSFLTGNE. The full CDR3 protein is CASSFLTGNEQYF.

CDR3 DNA (partial): TGTGCCAGCAGCTTCGACAGGGCCTACGAG. This codes for CASSFDRAYE. The whole CDR3 protein reads CASSFDRAYEAFF. This chain uses TRBV7-4 with TRBJ1-1; TRBD1 aligns across 7 bases. The CDR3 goes on 3 residues after the read ends, and that part is filled in from the germline J gene. The CDR3 spans 13 residues. Germline CDR1 reads SGHVT; CDR2 reads SQSDAQ.

With regard to this clone: The CDR3 extends 3 residues past the end of the read, so its final part is completed from the germline J gene. The chain is built from TRBV7-2 and TRBJ2-3, with 7 positions matching TRBD1. The CDR3 is made up of 13 amino acids. The V gene's germline CDR1 is SGHTA and CDR2 FQGNSA. CDR3 bases read: TGTGCCAGCAGCCAGGGGGTAAATCAGCCG. This sequence encodes CASSQGVNQP. In full, the CDR3 reads CASSQGVNQPQYF. Supplemented by reference TRBV7-2 and TRBJ2-3, the full variable domain reads GAGVSQSPSNKVTEKGKDVELRCDPISGHTALYWYRQSLGQGLEFLIYFQGNSAPDKSGLPSDRFSAERTGGSVSTLTIQRTQQEDSAVYLCASSQGVNQPQYFGPGTRLTVL.

CDR3 DNA, as far as it was read: TGCGCCAGCAGCCCGGGACTAGCGGGGGGAGAGACC. Translation: CASSPGLAGGET. Given in full, the CDR3 is CASSPGLAGGETQYF. This chain joins TRBV5-1 and TRBJ2-5; 15 positions agree with TRBD2. The missing CDR3 end, 3 residues past where the read stops, is filled in from the germline J gene. Germline loops: CDR1 SGHRS, CDR2 YFSETQ. The CDR3 length is 15 residues. With 4 bases clipped from V and 4 bases from J, the junction kept 2 bases outside the gene matches. The variable domain in full, completed from reference TRBV5-1 and TRBJ2-5, reads KAGVTQTPRYLIKTRGQQVTLSCSPISGHRSVSWYQQTPGQGLQFLFEYFSETQRNKGNFPGRFSGRQFSNSRSEMNVSTLELGDSALYLCASSPGLAGGETQYFGPGTRLLVL.

Concerning this clone itself: Read sequence stops 3 residues before the CDR3 end, and the germline J gene provides the missing end. The gene calls are TRBV5-1 and TRBJ1-5; 7 positions match TRBD1. The V and J ends lost 8 bases and 0 bases, in that order; junction bases with no gene match: 11. This CDR3 contains 16 residues. The germline gives CDR1 SGHRS, CDR2 YFSETQ. CDR3 in amino acids: CARKDRTNYSNQPQHF. CDR3 bases read: TGCGCCAGGAAGGACAGGACTAATTATAGCAATCAGCCC. Supplemented by reference TRBV5-1 and TRBJ1-5, the full variable domain reads KAGVTQTPRYLIKTRGQQVTLSCSPISGHRSVSWYQQTPGQGLQFLFEYFSETQRNKGNFPGRFSGRQFSNSRSEMNVSTLELGDSALYLCARKDRTNYSNQPQHFGDGTRLSIL.

Notes on this clone: The read is 3 residues too short to cover the CDR3 end, so that end is filled in from the germline J gene. The gene calls are TRBV7-9 and TRBJ2-7; no clear D. CDR1 and CDR2 (germline): SEHNR, FQNEAQ (reference sequence). The CDR3 is 12 amino acids. The ends were cut back, 3 bases at V and 6 bases at J, with 9 bases in the middle. The CDR3 loop reads CASSLPLREQYF. The CDR3 DNA, read in part, is TGTGCCAGCAGCTTGCCCCTACGCGAG.

Notes on this clone: The CDR3 extends 3 residues past the end of the read, so its final part is completed from the germline J gene. The chain is built from TRBV4-1 and TRBJ2-2; D possibly uses TRBD1 or TRBD2 (5 bases each). CDR1 is MGHRA and CDR2 is YSYEKL in the germline V gene. V lost 10 bases and J lost 5, with 11 bases in between. This CDR3 region has 12 residues. CDR3 protein: CAIDRGTGELFF. The DNA read from the CDR3 is TGCGCCATCGACAGAGGGACCGGGGAG.